These T cell receptor beta chains were read from a single sample in a study of cytomegalovirus exposure and HLA in healthy donors. TCRdb's table, derived via immunoSEQ multiplex PCR, lists solely in-frame clones and lacks some. Here the sample spans over 150,000 clones, roughly 84% being singletons. Sequencing was done on a sample of PBMCs. The receptors were sampled from a girl aged 2 to 9 in good health and CMV-seropositive. CDR3s include the opening cysteine and the closing phenylalanine or tryptophan. D genes are given only for firm matches. The size field is filled for only some rows; it gives once, few, many or a size class.

D gene	V gene	J gene	clone size	CDR3 protein	CDR3 DNA
.	TRBV27	TRBJ1-5	.	CASRRGGSGSQPQHF	TGTGCCAGCAGGAGGGGGGGGTCCGGCAGTCAGCCCCAGCATTTT
TRBD1	TRBV7-2	TRBJ1-2	.	CASRQDRVWGYTF	TGTGCCAGCAGACAAGACAGGGTCTGGGGCTACACCTTC
TRBD1	TRBV30	TRBJ1-1	.	CAWTRDRGHEAFF	TGTGCCTGGACCCGGGACAGGGGCCATGAAGCTTTCTTT
.	TRBV19	TRBJ1-2	.	CASSINSYGYTF	TGTGCCAGTAGTATAAACAGCTATGGCTACACCTTC
.	TRBV12-5	TRBJ1-1	.	CASGRGGPNTEAFF	TGTGCTAGTGGGAGGGGGGGACCGAACACTGAAGCTTTCTTT
.	TRBV6-1	TRBJ2-1	.	CASSRLAPDYNEQFF	TGTGCCAGCAGTCGTCTAGCGCCTGACTACAATGAGCAGTTCTTC
TRBD1	TRBV28	TRBJ2-5	.	CASRGTGGADMETQYF	TGTGCCAGCAGAGGGACAGGGGGCGCGGATATGGAGACCCAGTACTTC
TRBD1	TRBV11-2	TRBJ2-1	.	CASSSTGNLHNEQFF	TGTGCCAGCAGCTCGACAGGGAATCTCCACAATGAGCAGTTCTTC
.	TRBV2	TRBJ1-5	few	CASSGDRSNQPQHF	TGTGCCAGCAGTGGCGACAGGAGCAATCAGCCCCAGCATTTT
TRBD2	TRBV5-1	TRBJ2-1	.	CASSLTRLADYNEQFF	TGCGCCAGCAGCTTAACACGACTAGCGGACTACAATGAGCAGTTCTTC
.	TRBV27	TRBJ1-5	.	CASRGESGADQPQHF	TGTGCCAGCAGAGGGGAATCGGGCGCGGATCAGCCCCAGCATTTT
.	TRBV19	TRBJ1-2	.	CASSPQVDNYGYTF	TGTGCCAGTAGTCCGCAGGTAGATAACTATGGCTACACCTTC
.	TRBV7-7	TRBJ2-3	.	CASSLEPTSGTQYF	TGTGCCAGCAGCTTAGAGCCCACTAGTGGGACGCAGTATTTT
TRBD1	TRBV5-4	TRBJ2-2	.	CASSPRQGGTGELFF	TGTGCCAGCAGCCCGAGACAGGGGGGGACCGGGGAGCTGTTTTTT
.	TRBV2	TRBJ1-5	.	CASSEVVGVNHF	TGTGCCAGCAGTGAAGTGGTAGGGGTCAACCATTTT
TRBD1	TRBV25-1	TRBJ1-2	.	CASTPTGGRFVGYTF	TGTGCCAGCACTCCGACAGGGGGCAGATTTGTGGGCTACACCTTC
TRBD1	TRBV15	TRBJ2-1	once	CATSRDGTGAYNEQFF	TGTGCCACCAGCAGAGATGGCACAGGGGCTTACAATGAGCAGTTCTTC